Listed below are T cell receptor beta chains from one sample, sequenced in a study of shared clonotypes between healthy human individuals. Sequencing was performed with immunoSEQ multiplex PCR; in TCRdb, only in-frame clones are kept and a portion is missing. The repertoire holds about 1.1 million clones, with approximately 77% as singletons. The sequenced sample consisted of memory CD4+ T cells from PBMCs. Receptor source: a man younger than 35 in good health. Some clones in this sample may be carry-over from other donors' samples. Each CDR3 is given with its conserved first and last residue. Each record gives: J gene, D gene, V gene, clone size, CDR3 protein, CDR3 DNA. A D gene is named only where the DNA matches it firmly. The size field is filled for only some rows; it gives once, few, many or a size class.

>TRBJ2-2|TRBD2|TRBV7-6|.
CASSLAPSSGRAVTGELFF
TGTGCCAGCAGCTTAGCGCCGAGTAGCGGGAGAGCGGTCACCGGGGAGCTGTTTTTT
>TRBJ2-1|.|TRBV7-2|few
CASSWGDNEQFF
TGTGCCAGCAGCTGGGGAGACAATGAGCAGTTCTTC
>TRBJ2-2|TRBD2|TRBV19|.
CASSMRVLAGATGELFF
TGTGCCAGTAGTATGAGAGTACTAGCGGGAGCCACCGGGGAGCTGTTTTTT
>TRBJ2-7|TRBD2|TRBV19|.
CASNRGGAYEQYF
TGTGCCAGTAACCGCGGGGGGGCCTACGAGCAGTACTTC
>TRBJ2-6|.|TRBV27|.
CASSPTGANVLTF
TGTGCCAGCAGTCCCACAGGGGCCAACGTCCTGACTTTC
>TRBJ1-3|.|TRBV7-9|.
CASSLATLKTGSGNTIYF
TGTGCCAGCAGCTTAGCGACTCTCAAAACCGGCTCTGGAAACACCATATATTTT
>TRBJ2-2|TRBD1|TRBV7-3|.
CASSQTGAGELFF
TGTGCCAGCAGCCAAACAGGGGCCGGGGAGCTGTTTTTT
>TRBJ2-7|.|TRBV27|.
CASSLVRTEPYEQYF
TGTGCCAGCAGTTTGGTAAGGACCGAACCCTACGAGCAGTACTTC
>TRBJ2-7|.|TRBV5-1|.
CASSVEGPKYEQYF
TGCGCCAGCAGCGTGGAAGGGCCCAAGTACGAGCAGTACTTC
>TRBJ2-3|.|TRBV7-7|.
CASSIGLGGADTQYF
TGTGCCAGCAGCATAGGACTAGGGGGAGCAGATACGCAGTATTTT
>TRBJ2-5|.|TRBV29-1|.
CSVGPWETQYF
TGCAGCGTTGGACCCTGGGAGACCCAGTACTTC
>TRBJ2-5|TRBD2|TRBV5-4|.
CASSALPSGQETQYF
TGTGCCAGCAGCGCCCTTCCTAGCGGTCAAGAGACCCAGTACTTC
>TRBJ2-7|.|TRBV7-9|.
CASSRFGGLLVEQYF
TGTGCCAGCAGCCGATTCGGGGGATTGCTGGTCGAGCAGTACTTC
>TRBJ2-7|TRBD2|TRBV7-9|.
CASSRPGLAGEQYF
TGTGCCAGCAGCCGTCCGGGACTAGCAGGCGAGCAGTACTTC
>TRBJ2-7|.|TRBV7-8|.
CASSLRNEQYF
TGTGCCAGCAGCTTACGGAACGAGCAGTACTTC
>TRBJ2-2|.|TRBV5-5|.
CASSRGAGDTGELFF
TGTGCCAGCAGCAGGGGCGCAGGAGACACCGGGGAGCTGTTTTTT
>TRBJ2-5|.|TRBV5-4|.
CASSPKKAVDFAGETQYF
TGTGCCAGCAGCCCAAAGAAGGCGGTGGACTTCGCTGGGGAGACCCAGTACTTC
>TRBJ1-5|TRBD1|TRBV28|.
CASSPRDSGREPQHF
TGTGCCAGCAGTCCGCGGGACAGTGGGAGGGAGCCCCAGCATTTT